Sequencing of this TCR beta chain was carried out in a study of CD8 T cells in ankylosing spondylitis. Findings of the study overall: Researchers report that disease-linked clones proved CD8+ and relatively rare in peripheral blood. In ankylosing spondylitis patients, matched synovial fluid reportedly showed significant enrichment of disease-linked clones.

A note on this clonotype: What it binds is not known.

TCRdb re-called the 5' RACE reads through MiXCR, storing one row per CDR3 protein. This sample carries approximately 150,000 distinct CDR3 sequences, approximately 10% of them seen once, and the ten largest clones take around 15%. The sequence was collected from a female donor with ankylosing spondylitis or in good health (not recorded which). Sequencing input: blood, either unsorted or a sorted T cell fraction (not recorded which).

The CDR3 DNA reads TGTGCCAGCAGTTCAGCGGGAGGGGTCTACGAGCAGTACTTC. It specifies CASSSAGGVYEQYF. The gene calls are TRBV12-3 or TRBV12-4 and TRBJ2-7; 10 bases fit TRBD2. The CDR3 is 14 amino acids. With V trimmed by 4 bases and J by 3 bases, 3 bases remained unmatched.